These T cell receptor beta chains were read from a single sample in a study of T cell responses to AZD1222 COVID-19 vaccine. TCRdb's copy holds only in-frame clones and misses some; the assay was immunoSEQ multiplex PCR. The repertoire holds fewer than 90,000 clones, with 89% as singletons. Sequenced here: peripheral blood, sampled 28 days after the second AZD1222 dose. The receptors come from an adult who received the AZD1222 COVID-19 vaccine. Each CDR3 is given with its conserved first and last residue. The order of the fields is clone size, J gene, V gene, D gene, CDR3 DNA, CDR3 protein. A D gene is named only where the DNA matches it firmly. A row's size may be missing; if present it is once, few, many or a size class.

abundance: .
j_gene: TRBJ1-1
v_gene: TRBV3-1/TRBV3-2
d_gene: .
CDR3nt: TGTGCCAGCAGCGACCGGGTCCCCTCCACTGAAGCTTTCTTT
CDR3aa: CASSDRVPSTEAFF

abundance: .
j_gene: TRBJ1-3
v_gene: TRBV19
d_gene: .
CDR3nt: TGTGCCAGTAGTATGGGGTACGGAAACACCATATATTTT
CDR3aa: CASSMGYGNTIYF

abundance: .
j_gene: TRBJ2-1
v_gene: TRBV5-4
d_gene: .
CDR3nt: TGTGCCAGCAGCTTGACGAGAATGGACTACTCCCGCAATGAGCAGTTCTTC
CDR3aa: CASSLTRMDYSRNEQFF

abundance: .
j_gene: TRBJ1-1
v_gene: TRBV5-1
d_gene: .
CDR3nt: TGCGCCAGCAGCTTGGAACTAAACTCCCCGGGGGCTGAAGCTTTCTTT
CDR3aa: CASSLELNSPGAEAFF

abundance: .
j_gene: TRBJ2-1
v_gene: TRBV7-6
d_gene: TRBD2
CDR3nt: TGTGCCAGCAGCTTCGGTGGGATAGCGGGGGGGTCCTACAATGAGCAGTTCTTC
CDR3aa: CASSFGGIAGGSYNEQFF

abundance: .
j_gene: TRBJ1-5
v_gene: TRBV7-9
d_gene: .
CDR3nt: TGTGCCAGCAGCTTACAAGGAGATAGCAATCAGCCCCAGCATTTT
CDR3aa: CASSLQGDSNQPQHF

abundance: .
j_gene: TRBJ1-2
v_gene: TRBV27
d_gene: .
CDR3nt: TGTGCCAGCAGTTTAAGGGACAACTATGGCTACACCTTC
CDR3aa: CASSLRDNYGYTF

abundance: .
j_gene: TRBJ1-2
v_gene: TRBV7-9
d_gene: .
CDR3nt: TGTGCCAGCAGCCTTAGCCCCCGGGGCTACACCTTC
CDR3aa: CASSLSPRGYTF

abundance: once
j_gene: TRBJ2-1
v_gene: TRBV4-1
d_gene: TRBD2
CDR3nt: TGCGCCAGCAGCCAGGGAACGAAGCGGGGGGGGTCCTACAATGAGCAGTTCTTC
CDR3aa: CASSQGTKRGGSYNEQFF

abundance: .
j_gene: TRBJ1-2
v_gene: TRBV6-5
d_gene: .
CDR3nt: TGTGCCAGCAAAGGGCAGGGATGGATTTCGGAGGGCTACACCTTC
CDR3aa: CASKGQGWISEGYTF

abundance: .
j_gene: TRBJ1-2
v_gene: TRBV19
d_gene: .
CDR3nt: TGTGCCAGTACCTGGGGGGGAGGATATGGCTACACCTTC
CDR3aa: CASTWGGGYGYTF

abundance: many
j_gene: TRBJ1-1
v_gene: TRBV7-9
d_gene: .
CDR3nt: TGTGCCAGCAGCTTGACGTTAAATGAAGCTTTCTTT
CDR3aa: CASSLTLNEAFF

abundance: once
j_gene: TRBJ2-1
v_gene: TRBV7-2
d_gene: TRBD2
CDR3nt: TGTGCCAGCAGCTTAGGTTCCAGCGGGGGCCGGAATGAGCAGTTCTTC
CDR3aa: CASSLGSSGGRNEQFF

abundance: .
j_gene: TRBJ1-2
v_gene: TRBV5-6
d_gene: .
CDR3nt: TGTGCCAGCAGCTCGCCCGGGGGTCCGGGTGGCTACACCTTC
CDR3aa: CASSSPGGPGGYTF

abundance: .
j_gene: TRBJ1-2
v_gene: TRBV18
d_gene: .
CDR3nt: TGTGCCAGCTCCTACGTAGGTTCTAACTATGGCTACACCTTC
CDR3aa: CASSYVGSNYGYTF

abundance: .
j_gene: TRBJ2-2
v_gene: TRBV19
d_gene: .
CDR3nt: TGTGCCAGTAGAAACGGGCTACTCACGAACACCGGGGAGCTGTTTTTT
CDR3aa: CASRNGLLTNTGELFF

abundance: .
j_gene: TRBJ1-1
v_gene: TRBV7-2
d_gene: .
CDR3nt: TGTGCCAGCAGCTTAGCGCCGGGGATTGACACTGAAGCTTTCTTT
CDR3aa: CASSLAPGIDTEAFF

abundance: few
j_gene: TRBJ1-2
v_gene: TRBV6-5
d_gene: .
CDR3nt: TGTGCCAGCGAGGTGGGGGCGTTTCAGGAAGGCTACACCTTC
CDR3aa: CASEVGAFQEGYTF

abundance: .
j_gene: TRBJ1-3
v_gene: TRBV2
d_gene: TRBD1
CDR3nt: TGTGCCACGTGGACAGGGGAAAGTACCGGAAACACCATATATTTT
CDR3aa: CATWTGESTGNTIYF

abundance: .
j_gene: TRBJ1-2
v_gene: TRBV2
d_gene: .
CDR3nt: TGTGCCAGCAGTGAGTGGGAGGAGGACTATGGCTACACCTTC
CDR3aa: CASSEWEEDYGYTF

abundance: .
j_gene: TRBJ2-3
v_gene: TRBV7-2
d_gene: .
CDR3nt: TGTGCCAGCAGCTCAAACAGGGCCAGTCTAGATACGCAGTATTTT
CDR3aa: CASSSNRASLDTQYF

abundance: .
j_gene: TRBJ2-7
v_gene: TRBV5-4
d_gene: TRBD1
CDR3nt: TGTGCCAGCAGCTTGGACAGGGGACAGGACGAGCAGTACTTC
CDR3aa: CASSLDRGQDEQYF

abundance: .
j_gene: TRBJ2-3
v_gene: TRBV9
d_gene: TRBD2
CDR3nt: TGTGCCAGCAGCGTTTTAGCGGGGGGGTCTAGCACAGATACGCAGTATTTT
CDR3aa: CASSVLAGGSSTDTQYF

abundance: .
j_gene: TRBJ2-3
v_gene: TRBV7-3
d_gene: TRBD2
CDR3nt: TGTGCCAGCAGCCCCGGACTAGGAGGGGCCACAGATACGCAGTATTTT
CDR3aa: CASSPGLGGATDTQYF

abundance: .
j_gene: TRBJ2-3
v_gene: TRBV28
d_gene: .
CDR3nt: TGTGCCAGCAGTCCAGCGCCAGATACGCAGTATTTT
CDR3aa: CASSPAPDTQYF

abundance: once
j_gene: TRBJ2-3
v_gene: TRBV6-5
d_gene: TRBD1
CDR3nt: TGTGCCAGCTTTACCGGGACAGTGAGCACAGATACGCAGTATTTT
CDR3aa: CASFTGTVSTDTQYF

abundance: .
j_gene: TRBJ1-1
v_gene: TRBV4-1
d_gene: .
CDR3nt: TGCGCCAGCAGCCAAGAGCACGGTTCGAACACTGAAGCTTTCTTT
CDR3aa: CASSQEHGSNTEAFF

abundance: .
j_gene: TRBJ1-1
v_gene: TRBV5-4
d_gene: .
CDR3nt: TGTGCCAGCAGTTCAGGGTTTACTGAAGCTTTCTTT
CDR3aa: CASSSGFTEAFF

abundance: .
j_gene: TRBJ2-7
v_gene: TRBV6-2/TRBV6-3
d_gene: .
CDR3nt: TGTGCCAGCAGTTACTCAGTTCGCCCAGTCGGCTACGAGCAGTACTTC
CDR3aa: CASSYSVRPVGYEQYF